The rows below give T cell receptor beta chains drawn from one sample of a study of blood T cell repertoires in COVID-19. Repertoires were generated with immunoSEQ multiplex PCR, while TCRdb's copy carries only in-frame clones and drops some. This sample has approximately 250,000 clones, with 80% to 90% found just once. Sequencing was performed on peripheral blood. The receptors come from a woman in her sixties or seventies with COVID-19, enrolled during active disease. The CDR3 runs from the conserved cysteine through the conserved F or W. D genes are given only for firm matches. Clone size is stated in some rows and not others, as once, few, many or a class when expanded.

clone_size	v_call	d_call	j_call	cdr3_nt	cdr3_aa
.	TRBV6-5	TRBD2	TRBJ2-5	TGTGCCAGCAACAGACTAGCGACACAAGAGACCCAGTACTTC	CASNRLATQETQYF
.	TRBV19	.	TRBJ1-2	TGTGCCAGTAGTATAGGCCCGACGGAGGATAACTATGGCTACACCTTC	CASSIGPTEDNYGYTF
.	TRBV4-3	.	TRBJ2-2	TGCGCCAGCCAGTACTCGGTCGGGGGCACCGGGGAGCTGTTTTTT	CASQYSVGGTGELFF
.	TRBV27	.	TRBJ2-3	TGTGCCAGCAGAACCGGGCCGAGGGGCACAGATACGCAGTATTTT	CASRTGPRGTDTQYF
.	TRBV7-3	.	TRBJ2-6	TGTGCCAGCAAACAGGGTTCTGGGGCCAACGTCCTGACTTTC	CASKQGSGANVLTF
.	TRBV10-3	.	TRBJ1-1	TGTGCCATCACACAGGGTGGGAACACTGAAGCTTTCTTT	CAITQGGNTEAFF
once	TRBV6-4	TRBD2	TRBJ2-5	TGTGCCAGCAGTGTAGTAGCGGGAGAGGGAGAGACCCAGTACTTC	CASSVVAGEGETQYF
.	TRBV19	.	TRBJ1-2	TGTGCCAGTAGGAGGGACACCGCAGACTATGGCTACACCTTC	CASRRDTADYGYTF
.	TRBV6-5	.	TRBJ1-1	TGTGCCAGCAGTTATCATCAACAGCTTAACACTGAAGCTTTCTTT	CASSYHQQLNTEAFF
once	TRBV5-1	TRBD2	TRBJ2-7	TGCGCCAGCAGTCTGTCTGGGCGGGAGGGCTACGAGCAGTACTTC	CASSLSGREGYEQYF
.	TRBV5-1	TRBD1	TRBJ1-2	TGCGCCAGCAGCTATCTCGGACAGGCAGCATATGGCTACACCTTC	CASSYLGQAAYGYTF
.	TRBV2	TRBD2	TRBJ2-7	TGTGCCAGCAGTGAATACCCTAGCGGGACCTACGAGCAGTACTTC	CASSEYPSGTYEQYF
.	TRBV30	.	TRBJ1-4	TGTGCCTGGAGTGTAAGAGTTTTTAATGAAAAACTGTTTTTT	CAWSVRVFNEKLFF
.	TRBV10-3	.	TRBJ1-5	TGTGCCATCAGTGAGGGGTTAGGCGGAGCGGGCAATCAGCCCCAGCATTTT	CAISEGLGGAGNQPQHF
.	TRBV29-1	.	TRBJ1-2	TGCAGCGTTGAGGCGACTGCCGGAGGCTACACCTTC	CSVEATAGGYTF
.	TRBV28	.	TRBJ1-2	TGTGCCAGCAGTCCTCGGGGGGGGCTCGGTGGCTACACCTTC	CASSPRGGLGGYTF
.	TRBV10-3	.	TRBJ2-1	TGTGCCATCAGTTGGACACACAATGAGCAGTTCTTC	CAISWTHNEQFF
.	TRBV3-1/TRBV3-2	.	TRBJ2-2	TGTGCCAGCAGCCAAGTAAACTCTCGGGTCACCGGGGAGCTGTTTTTT	CASSQVNSRVTGELFF
.	TRBV30	.	TRBJ1-5	TGTGCCTGGAGTAAGTCAGACAATCAGCCCCAGCATTTT	CAWSKSDNQPQHF